The source of this T cell receptor beta chain is a study of T cells in women clearing cervical HPV infection. For the study at large: Controls gave blood once infection was undetectable; cases at lesion identification. The study, taken as a whole, reports: TRBV6-7 relative abundance averaged roughly 0.099% in cases and under 0.2% in controls.

The CDR3 is 15 residues long. CDR1 is SNHLY and CDR2 is FYNNEI in the germline V gene. With 0 bases removed from V and 8 bases from J, the gap between germline ends came to 14 bases. Average input was around 1,100 ng genomic DNA for immunoSEQ TCR beta CDR3 amplification. This table comes from immunoSEQ multiplex PCR, and its TCRdb copy is limited to in-frame clones, with some not included. This sample's clone table lists roughly 22,000 clones. Concerning this clone itself: No antigen is known for it. The CDR3 end falls 3 residues outside the read, so it is completed with the germline J gene.

This receptor was taken from a woman between 18 and 70 years old with a cervical HPV16 infection that either progressed to CIN3+ or cleared (not recorded which). The chain links TRBV2 to TRBJ2-1; no clear D gene. Sequencing was carried out using blood buffy coat. The CDR3 reads CASSEATLGIYEQFF. CDR3 DNA, as far as it was read: TGTGCCAGCAGTGAAGCGACTTTAGGAATCTATGAG.